This passage covers 21 T cell receptor beta chains from one sample sequenced in a study of shared clonotypes between healthy human individuals. Data came from immunoSEQ multiplex PCR; TCRdb stores just in-frame clones and leaves some out. The table has approximately 120,000 clones, around 68% seen once. Sequencing was done on a sample of memory CD8+ T cells sorted from blood. The subset was: CD45RO+ cells pooled with CCR7-negative TemRA cells. The receptors stem from a woman in her twenties or thirties in good health.

The rearrangement links TRBV10-3 to TRBJ2-7; no clear D. In germline, CDR1 is ENHRY, CDR2 SYGVKD. V shed 11 bases and J shed 3 bases, with 14 bases lying between them. This CDR3 comprises 12 residues. In DNA form, the CDR3 reads TGTGCCCCTAAGAAGGCCGTCTACGAGCAGTACTTC. Translation gives CAPKKAVYEQYF.

This chain links TRBV7-6 with TRBJ2-7; TRBD1 matches 9 bases. Germline loops: CDR1 SGHVS, CDR2 FNYEAQ. The V gene end was trimmed by 5 bases and the J gene end by 6 bases; junction bases not matched to a gene: 8. CDR3 length: 14 residues. CDR3 DNA sequence: TGTGCCAGCAGCCTGGGACAGGGTAAGAGCGAGCAGTACTTC. This translates into CASSLGQGKSEQYF.

V usage is TRBV29-1 and J usage is TRBJ2-7; 7 positions agree with TRBD2. This CDR3 is 18 amino acids long. After removal of 1 base from V and 2 bases from J, the junction contained 17 bases not matched to a gene. Germline CDR1 and CDR2: SQVTM and ANQGSEA. For the CDR3, the DNA is TGCAGCGTTGAAGGCGATAGTGACTCTAGCGGCTATACCTACGAGCAGTACTTC. Amino acids: CSVEGDSDSSGYTYEQYF.

The chain joins TRBV2 to TRBJ2-3, with D perhaps matching TRBD2 (6 bases). Germline assignment: CDR1 SNHLY and CDR2 FYNNEI. The CDR3 runs 17 residues. Trimming left V 6 bases short and J 3 bases short, with 22 bases between. This chain's CDR3 is CASSHPVGLPTTDTQYF. DNA of the CDR3: TGTGCCAGCAGCCACCCGGTGGGACTCCCAACGACAGATACGCAGTATTTT.

This clone has only a few counts. The chain links TRBV14 to TRBJ2-5; a possible D gene is TRBD1 (5 bases). The J call may not be correct, given that the DNA end is closer to TRBJ2-7. This CDR3 spans 14 amino acids. From germline, CDR1 is SGHDN and CDR2 FVKESK. CDR3 sequence reads: CASSQEPDRYEQYF. The CDR3 DNA reads as TGTGCCAGCAGCCAAGAGCCTGACAGATACGAGCAGTACTTC.

This clone was seen just once. The chain has TRBV7-7 and TRBJ2-5; possibly TRBD2 for D (5 bases). The J call may be faulty, since TRBJ2-7 better matches the DNA end. Germline lookup yields CDR1 SSHAT and CDR2 FNYEAQ (reference sequence). The CDR3 is made up of 15 amino acids. The CDR3 loop reads CASSPYPISGYEQYF. The CDR3 nucleotides are TGTGCCAGCAGCCCCTACCCCATTTCGGGGTACGAGCAGTACTTC.

The rearrangement joins TRBV30 to TRBJ1-1; D may be TRBD1 (5 bases). The CDR3 has 13 amino acids. CDR1 and CDR2 (germline): GTSNPN, SVGIG (reference sequence). V was clipped by 0 bases and J by 6 bases, with 11 bases between them. The CDR3 protein is CAWSVAGLAEAFF. DNA of the CDR3: TGTGCCTGGAGTGTCGCAGGGTTGGCTGAAGCTTTCTTT.

Only a few counts were recorded for this clone. This chain uses TRBV23-1 with TRBJ1-1, with 7 nucleotides matching TRBD1. TRBV23-1 has ORF status, its function being uncertain. The CDR3 has 13 amino acids. The V segment lost 4 bases and the J segment 11 bases; nucleotides outside the gene matches: 10. CDR3 loop: CASSPTRTGSAFF. The CDR3 coding sequence is TGCGCCAGCAGTCCTACTCGGACAGGTTCGGCTTTCTTT.

The chain is built from TRBV6-6 and TRBJ1-1; D is perhaps TRBD1 (5 bases). Trimming removed 7 bases at V and 6 bases at J, with 18 bases between. The CDR3 extends over 14 amino acids. Germline V gene data show CDR1 as MNHNY and CDR2 as SVGAGI (reference sequence). The CDR3 DNA reads TGTGCCAGCACTCATGACCCAGGGAATCCTGAAGCTTTCTTT. This sequence encodes CASTHDPGNPEAFF.

This clone was counted between two and nine times. V gene TRBV28 combines with J gene TRBJ2-7, with D possibly being TRBD2 (6 bases). This CDR3 comprises 15 residues. Germline CDR1 is MDHEN and CDR2 is SYDVKM. The germline V and J ends were trimmed by 4 bases and 2 bases, with 15 bases remaining between them. CDR3 in amino acids: CASSSFGTPPYEQYF. Here the CDR3 DNA reads TGTGCCAGCAGTTCGTTCGGGACTCCTCCCTACGAGCAGTACTTC.

This clone was observed once. The CDR3 region is CASSYAPRRIPWYGYTF. The CDR3 DNA reads as TGTGCCAGCAGTTACGCCCCGAGACGGATCCCTTGGTATGGCTACACCTTC. This chain joins TRBV28 and TRBJ1-2; the D is unclear. Germline V gives CDR1 MDHEN, CDR2 SYDVKM. This CDR3 spans 17 amino acids. Trimming removed 4 bases from V and 5 bases from J, with 23 bases in between.

The V gene is TRBV6-1, the J gene TRBJ1-1; 10 nucleotides align to TRBD1. CDR3 size: 14 residues. Losses at the gene ends were 6 bases for V and 4 bases for J; bases not matched to a gene: 5. The germline CDR1 and CDR2 sequences are MNHNS and SASEGT. The chain's CDR3 is CASRTGGEVTEAFF. CDR3 nucleotide sequence: TGTGCCAGCAGGACAGGGGGCGAAGTCACTGAAGCTTTCTTT.

This clone was detected a few times. CDR3 sequence reads: CASSKQGANYGYTF. Here the CDR3 DNA reads TGTGCCAGCAGCAAACAGGGGGCTAACTATGGCTACACCTTC. The chain uses TRBV21-1 and TRBJ1-2; TRBD1 is the table's D call, not checked against the DNA. TRBV21-1 counts as a pseudogene. The CDR3 sequence is 14 residues long.

The sample holds one count of this clone. CDR3 protein: CASSSNGLAVRETQYF. As DNA, the CDR3 is TGTGCCAGCAGCTCGAACGGACTAGCGGTCCGGGAGACCCAGTACTTC. This chain links TRBV7-8 with TRBJ2-5; TRBD2 agrees at 10 bases. The V gene's germline CDR1 is SGHVS and CDR2 FQNEAQ. V lost 4 bases, J lost 5 bases, and 10 bases stayed unmatched. CDR3 length: 16 amino acids.

The chain recombines TRBV6-1 with TRBJ1-5; D gene uncertain. Germline loops: CDR1 MNHNS, CDR2 SASEGT. V shed 5 bases and J shed 0 bases, with 8 bases lying between them. There are 14 residues in the CDR3. The CDR3 sequence: CASSREYSNQPQHF. Written as DNA, the CDR3 is TGTGCCAGCAGTCGAGAGTATAGCAATCAGCCCCAGCATTTT.

The chain uses TRBV5-1 and TRBJ1-3, with no clear D. V was shortened by 2 bases and J by 2 bases, with 5 bases between the two germline ends. The CDR3 runs to 13 residues. Germline CDR1 SGHRS, CDR2 YFSETQ. The CDR3 bases are TGCGCCAGCAGCTTTCAGCCTGGAAACACCATATATTTT. Encoded protein: CASSFQPGNTIYF.

The chain has TRBV27 and TRBJ2-7; D might be TRBD1 (5 bases). Looked up from germline, CDR1 is MNHEY and CDR2 is SMNVEV (reference sequence). V gave up 5 bases and J gave up 3 bases, with 14 bases separating them. The CDR3 has 14 amino acids. Here the CDR3 reads CASSPWAGHYEQYF. CDR3 coding DNA: TGTGCCAGCAGTCCCTGGGCAGGACACTACGAGCAGTACTTC.

The table lists this clone with many counts. The chain links TRBV6-6 to TRBJ1-5; the match to TRBD1 covers 7 bases. Per the germline V gene, CDR1 is MNHNY and CDR2 is SVGAGI (reference sequence). This CDR3 comprises 16 residues. The V and J ends lost 6 bases and 1 base, in that order; junction bases with no gene match: 9. The CDR3 DNA reads as TGTGCCAGCAGCCAAACTGGGGACAGCAGCAATCAGCCCCAGCATTTT. Amino acid sequence: CASSQTGDSSNQPQHF.

The J gene is TRBJ2-5, the V gene TRBV2; 9 bases fit TRBD1. J was trimmed by 5 bases and V by 5 bases; bases with no gene match: 6. This CDR3 spans 14 amino acids. Germline-derived CDR1 and CDR2 are SNHLY and FYNNEI. The CDR3 is CASSPDRGHETQYF. The CDR3 DNA sequence: TGTGCCAGCAGTCCGGACAGGGGTCACGAGACCCAGTACTTC.

The CDR3 protein is CASSFLQLKHWGYGYTF. The CDR3 DNA is TGTGCCAGCAGCTTTTTACAGCTTAAACACTGGGGCTATGGCTACACCTTC. J is TRBJ1-2 and V is TRBV7-2; D is unclear. Germline CDR1 and CDR2: SGHTA and FQGNSA. The CDR3 spans 17 residues. Trimming cost V 3 bases and J 4 bases, with 21 bases left between them.

The chain uses TRBV27 and TRBJ2-3; D possibly corresponds to TRBD2 (6 bases). V was pared by 4 bases and J by 1 base, with 33 bases between. This CDR3 comprises 22 residues. Germline values: CDR1 MNHEY, CDR2 SMNVEV (reference sequence). The CDR3 loop is CASSSFLSGTPIVGDGTDTQYF. DNA for the CDR3: TGTGCCAGCAGTTCGTTCCTCTCCGGGACTCCGATTGTTGGAGATGGCACAGATACGCAGTATTTT.